The 15 T cell receptor beta chains below come from one sample, sequenced in a study of cytomegalovirus exposure and HLA in healthy donors. Primers: 60 Vbeta forward and 13 Jbeta reverse. TCRdb's copy holds only in-frame clones and misses some; the assay was immunoSEQ multiplex PCR. The sample lists 150,000 to 200,000 clones, more than 60% seen once, with about 2.9% in the top ten. Sequencing was done on a sample of PBMCs. The source is a female donor in good health and CMV-seronegative.

The rearrangement joins TRBV13 to TRBJ2-1; 16 positions agree with TRBD2. V dropped 4 bases and J dropped 8; count of bases not matched to a gene: 5. Germline V lookup: CDR1 PRHDT, CDR2 FYEKMQ (reference sequence). The CDR3 extends over 16 amino acids. The DNA for the CDR3 is TGTGCCAGCAGCTCGGGACTAGCGGGAGGGCCGGATGAGCAGTTCTTC. Its protein product is CASSSGLAGGPDEQFF.

The genes are TRBV14 and TRBJ2-7, with 8 bases lining up with TRBD1. Germline CDR1 SGHDN, CDR2 FVKESK. The CDR3 contains 15 residues. Unmatched junction bases numbered 11, after V lost 4 bases and J lost 6 bases. The CDR3 sequence is CASSPRSDRVGEQYF. In DNA form, the CDR3 reads TGTGCCAGCAGCCCACGGTCGGACAGGGTGGGCGAGCAGTACTTC.

The chain combines TRBV10-3 with TRBJ2-3; 8 nucleotides agree with TRBD2. CDR3 length: 14 amino acids. Germline trimming cut 5 bases from V and 3 bases from J; bases unmatched to any gene: 4. Per the germline V gene, CDR1 is ENHRY and CDR2 is SYGVKD. The CDR3 region is CAISLSGETDTQYF. The CDR3 DNA is TGTGCCATCAGTCTTAGCGGGGAGACAGATACGCAGTATTTT.

This clone appeared once. The chain uses TRBV4-3 and TRBJ1-5; D is ambiguous. From germline, CDR1 is LGHNA and CDR2 YSLEER. Trimming removed 4 bases from V and 4 bases from J, with 14 bases in between. This CDR3 region has 15 residues. The CDR3 DNA sequence: TGCGCCAGCAGCCTGACGGCGGAGAATAATCAGCCCCAGCATTTT. The encoded protein is CASSLTAENNQPQHF.

In its sample, this clone was seen a few times. The rearrangement joins TRBV7-9 to TRBJ1-1, with a weak D call TRBD1 (5 bases). The CDR3 contains 15 residues. Germline V CDR1 and CDR2: SEHNR, FQNEAQ (reference sequence). The V end lost 0 bases, the J end lost 5 bases, and 13 bases lay between the germline ends. This CDR3 is CASSLASGGKTEAFF. The CDR3 coding sequence is TGTGCCAGCAGCTTAGCTTCGGGGGGTAAGACTGAAGCTTTCTTT.

V and J are TRBV21-1 and TRBJ2-7; the D call of TRBD1 is as the table states it, not checked on the DNA. TRBV21-1 is a documented pseudogene. The CDR3 extends over 18 amino acids. CDR3 residues: CASSKRESGDRGTYEQYF. The CDR3 coding sequence is TGTGCCAGCAGTAAAAGGGAATCTGGGGACAGGGGTACCTACGAGCAGTACTTC.

CDR3 protein: CASSFGTSDEQFF. CDR3 bases: TGTGCCAGCTCATTCGGGACTAGCGATGAGCAGTTCTTC. The rearrangement joins TRBV18 to TRBJ2-1, with 10 bases that match TRBD2. V shed 5 bases and J 8 bases; nucleotides not matched to a gene: 3. CDR3 length: 13 amino acids. The V gene's germline CDR1 is KGHSH and CDR2 LQKENI.

The genes are TRBV7-3 and TRBJ1-1; D gene unclear. This CDR3 is 15 amino acids long. Germline CDR1 SGHTA, CDR2 FQGTGA. The V gene lost 1 base and the J gene lost 1 base, with 10 bases spanning the gap. The CDR3 is CASSLNGRQNTEAFF. The CDR3 nucleotides are TGTGCCAGCAGCTTAAATGGCAGGCAGAACACTGAAGCTTTCTTT.

J is TRBJ2-1 and V is TRBV5-1; 7 nucleotides align to TRBD2. Unmatched junction bases numbered 4, after V lost 0 bases and J lost 4 bases. The CDR3 has 15 residues. CDR1 is SGHRS and CDR2 is YFSETQ in the germline V gene. The CDR3 sequence: CASSLVTGRYNEQFF. CDR3 nucleotides: TGCGCCAGCAGCTTGGTGACCGGGAGGTACAATGAGCAGTTCTTC.

The gene calls are TRBV7-9 and TRBJ1-1; no definite D call. Trimming cost V 3 bases and J 1 base, with 6 bases left between them. Germline values: CDR1 SEHNR, CDR2 FQNEAQ (reference sequence). There are 13 residues in the CDR3. In DNA form, the CDR3 reads TGTGCCAGCAGCTTGCAGGCGAACACTGAAGCTTTCTTT. The encoded protein is CASSLQANTEAFF.

This clone has just a few counts. The chain couples TRBV11-2 to TRBJ1-4, with a possible D match to TRBD1 (5 bases). The CDR3 is made up of 16 amino acids. Trimming stripped 4 bases from V and 7 bases from J, with 19 bases between. The germline CDR1 and CDR2 sequences are SGHAT and FQNNGV. CDR3 sequence: CASSSGTGGVGEKLFF. CDR3 sequence (DNA): TGTGCCAGCAGCTCAGGGACGGGAGGCGTTGGTGAAAAACTGTTTTTT. Full variable domain (rest looked up from reference TRBV11-2 and TRBJ1-4): EAGVAQSPRYKIIEKRQSVAFWCNPISGHATLYWYQQILGQGPKLLIQFQNNGVVDDSQLPKDRFSAERLKGVDSTLKIQPAKLEDSAVYLCASSSGTGGVGEKLFFGSGTQLSVL.

This clone was found a few times. V and J are TRBV18 and TRBJ2-5; 7 nucleotides match TRBD2. CDR1 and CDR2 (germline): KGHSH, LQKENI. Unmatched junction bases numbered 11, after V lost 6 bases and J lost 4 bases. The CDR3 loop spans 15 amino acids. The DNA for the CDR3 is TGTGCCAGCTCCCGCAGCGGGGCGAGGGGAGAGACCCAGTACTTC. Translating gives CASSRSGARGETQYF.

The genes are TRBV15 and TRBJ2-2, with TRBD1 identical over 8 bases. This CDR3 is built from 13 residues. The trim removed 10 bases at V and 4 bases at J, leaving 5 bases unmatched. The germline CDR1 and CDR2 sequences are LNHNV and YYDKDF (reference sequence). Written as DNA, the CDR3 is TGTGCCATACAGGGGGTCGTCACCGGGGAGCTGTTTTTT. Protein: CAIQGVVTGELFF.

This sequence joins TRBV14 and TRBJ2-2, with D possibly matching TRBD1 (5 bases). The germline gives CDR1 SGHDN, CDR2 FVKESK. Trimming removed 1 base at V and 0 bases at J, with 12 bases between. There are 17 residues in the CDR3. CDR3 residues: CASSQAPGIANTGELFF. In DNA, the CDR3 is TGTGCCAGCAGCCAAGCTCCAGGGATCGCGAACACCGGGGAGCTGTTTTTT.

As concerns this clone: Other DNA sequences from this sample encode an identical CDR3 as well. This sequence joins TRBV9 and TRBJ2-2, with 12 bases fitting TRBD2. Germline CDR1 SGDLS, CDR2 YYNGEE. V shed 2 bases and J 5 bases; nucleotides not matched to a gene: 7. This CDR3 is built from 17 residues. CDR3 DNA sequence: TGTGCCAGCAGCGTCGGGCTAGCGGGAGGGGATACCGGGGAGCTGTTTTTT. Residues: CASSVGLAGGDTGELFF.